The rows below give T cell receptor beta chains drawn from one sample of a study of cytomegalovirus exposure and HLA in healthy donors. Sequencing was performed with immunoSEQ multiplex PCR; in TCRdb, only in-frame clones are kept and a portion is missing. Of 55,000 to 65,000 clones listed, around four fifths are singletons. Specimen: PBMCs. These receptors originate from a woman in her twenties or thirties in good health and CMV-seronegative. The CDR3 runs from the conserved cysteine through the conserved F or W. The order of the fields is D gene, CDR3 length, V gene, J gene, clone size, CDR3 DNA, CDR3 protein. D genes are given only for firm matches. Size values are once, few and many counts, or a class for expanded clones, and some rows have none.

>NA|12|TRBV11-2|TRBJ1-1|once
TGTGCCAGCAGCTCCTCGGGCACTGAAGCTTTCTTT
CASSSSGTEAFF
>NA|14|TRBV29-1|TRBJ2-3|NA
TGCAGCGTTGAAAAGCAGGCCTACACAGATACGCAGTATTTT
CSVEKQAYTDTQYF
>NA|14|TRBV19|TRBJ2-3|NA
TGTGCCAGTAGTATCTCGGACTACACAGATACGCAGTATTTT
CASSISDYTDTQYF
>NA|14|TRBV5-6|TRBJ1-6|NA
TGTGCCAGCAGGGGGGGGCAGGGCCATTCACCCCTCCACTTT
CASRGGQGHSPLHF
>NA|15|TRBV19|TRBJ2-1|NA
TGTGCCAGTAGTATGATGGAGGGAACATACAATGAGCAGTTCTTC
CASSMMEGTYNEQFF
>TRBD2|15|TRBV5-4|TRBJ2-1|NA
TGTGCCAGCAGCTTGGGTACTAGCGGGGTTTTAGGGCAGTTCTTC
CASSLGTSGVLGQFF
>NA|11|TRBV6-1|TRBJ2-5|NA
TGTGCCAGCAGTGCTAAAGAGACCCAGTACTTC
CASSAKETQYF
>TRBD1|15|TRBV7-2|TRBJ1-5|once
TGTGCCAGCAGCCCGGGACAGGGTGGCAATCAGCCCCAGCATTTT
CASSPGQGGNQPQHF
>TRBD1|15|TRBV7-2|TRBJ2-6|NA
TGTGCCAGCAACAGGGGTGGCTATGGGGCCAACGTCCTGACTTTC
CASNRGGYGANVLTF
>TRBD1|14|TRBV5-1|TRBJ2-1|NA
TGCGCCAGCACTACTACCCGGACAGGGAATGAGCAGTTCTTC
CASTTTRTGNEQFF
>TRBD2|15|TRBV7-2|TRBJ2-3|NA
TGTGCCAGCAGCTTATGGACTAGAACCACAGATACGCAGTATTTT
CASSLWTRTTDTQYF
>TRBD1|15|TRBV2|TRBJ1-1|NA
TGTGCCAGCAGTGAACGCGGACAGGGGAACACTGAAGCTTTCTTT
CASSERGQGNTEAFF
>NA|16|TRBV15|TRBJ1-5|once
TGTGCCACCAGCAGGGACGGCGCGGGGAACAATCAGCCCCAGCATTTT
CATSRDGAGNNQPQHF
>TRBD2|14|TRBV30|TRBJ2-7|NA
TGTGCCTGGAGTGGACTAGCGGGGGCCTACGAGCAGTACTTC
CAWSGLAGAYEQYF
>NA|15|TRBV5-5|TRBJ1-6|NA
TGTGCCAGCAGCTCCTTGGGGGGAGCGGGGGGACCCCTCCACTTT
CASSSLGGAGGPLHF
>NA|14|TRBV7-2|TRBJ1-4|NA
TGTGCCAGCAACCCCCAACAGTATAATGAAAAACTGTTTTTT
CASNPQQYNEKLFF
>TRBD1|14|TRBV5-5|TRBJ1-5|NA
TGTGCCAGCAGCTGGGGGACAGGGGGACAGCCCCAGCATTTT
CASSWGTGGQPQHF
>TRBD1|16|TRBV7-2|TRBJ1-2|NA
TGTGCCAGCAGCTCCCCGGGACAGGGGACTAACTATGGCTACACCTTC
CASSSPGQGTNYGYTF
>NA|12|TRBV19|TRBJ1-1|NA
TGTGCCACCGCACCCGGGGGCACTGAAGCTTTCTTT
CATAPGGTEAFF
>NA|14|TRBV7-9|TRBJ2-1|NA
TGTGCCAGCAGCTTAGCTAGCCCCTACAATGAGCAGTTCTTC
CASSLASPYNEQFF
>TRBD2|13|TRBV19|TRBJ2-1|NA
TGTGCCAGTAGTGTCATGCGGGAGAATGAGCAGTTCTTC
CASSVMRENEQFF
>TRBD1|14|TRBV2|TRBJ1-2|NA
TGTGCCAGCAATATCCAGGGGGCGGTCTATGGCTACACCTTC
CASNIQGAVYGYTF
>TRBD1|13|TRBV6-5|TRBJ1-1|NA
TGTGCCAGCAGTTGGGACAGGAACACTGAAGCTTTCTTT
CASSWDRNTEAFF
>NA|11|TRBV28|TRBJ2-7|few
TGTGCCAGCAGTTCCACCTACGAGCAGTACTTC
CASSSTYEQYF
>TRBD1|14|TRBV30|TRBJ2-7|NA
TGTGCCTGGACCACCGGGACAGAGATCTACGAGCAGTACTTC
CAWTTGTEIYEQYF
>TRBD1|15|TRBV6-1|TRBJ1-3|NA
TGTGCCAGCAGTGAACCGCCGACAGGGGGAAACACCATATATTTT
CASSEPPTGGNTIYF
>NA|17|TRBV7-9|TRBJ2-6|NA
TGTGCCAGCAGCTCAGAACACCAAGTCTCTGGGGCCAACGTCCTGACTTTC
CASSSEHQVSGANVLTF
>TRBD1|15|TRBV19|TRBJ2-2|NA
TGTGCCAGTAGTACAGGACAGGGGGTCCCCGGGGAGCTGTTTTTT
CASSTGQGVPGELFF
>TRBD1|18|TRBV11-3|TRBJ2-5|NA
TGTGCCAGCAGCTTAGGTCGTCGGGGACAGGGGTCAATAGAGACCCAGTACTTC
CASSLGRRGQGSIETQYF
>NA|15|TRBV28|TRBJ1-4|NA
TGTGCCAGCAGTACTCGCCTAGGGGCTAATGAAAAACTGTTTTTT
CASSTRLGANEKLFF
>NA|14|TRBV7-2|TRBJ1-2|NA
TGTGCCAGCAGCCCCTCAGGGGTGAGCTATGGCTACACCTTC
CASSPSGVSYGYTF
>NA|11|TRBV20-1|TRBJ2-3|NA
TGCAGTGCTAGCGGGGGAGATACGCAGTATTTT
CSASGGDTQYF
>TRBD1|14|TRBV6-5|TRBJ1-4|few
TGTGCCAGCAGCCGAGGGGGCTTTAATGAAAAACTGTTTTTT
CASSRGGFNEKLFF
>NA|13|TRBV6-5|TRBJ1-4|NA
TGTGCCAGCGGGCGGGGAGGGGATGAAAAACTGTTTTTT
CASGRGGDEKLFF
>TRBD2|16|TRBV9|TRBJ2-5|NA
TGTGCCAGCAGCCCGGGGACTAGCGGGAGCGGAGAGACCCAGTACTTC
CASSPGTSGSGETQYF
>NA|13|TRBV4-3|TRBJ1-2|NA
TGCGCCAGCAGCCAAGAGGGGCGTTATGGCTACACCTTC
CASSQEGRYGYTF
>NA|15|TRBV4-3|TRBJ2-1|few
TGCGCCAGCAGCCAAGAAATCCGCAGAGGTAATGAGCAGTTCTTC
CASSQEIRRGNEQFF
>NA|14|TRBV14|TRBJ1-1|NA
TGTGCCAGCACCCCACCCGCGGCTGCTGCTGAAGCTTTCTTT
CASTPPAAAAEAFF
>NA|14|TRBV6-5|TRBJ1-2|few
TGTGCCAGCAGTTGGGCAGCGGCTAACTATGGCTACACCTTC
CASSWAAANYGYTF
>TRBD1|15|TRBV7-2|TRBJ1-2|NA
TGTGCCAGCAGCTTTGGCCCGGACAGGGCTAATGGCTACACCTTC
CASSFGPDRANGYTF
>TRBD1|14|TRBV9|TRBJ1-1|NA
TGTGCCAGCAGCGACACAGGGGGCAGGACTGAAGCTTTCTTT
CASSDTGGRTEAFF
>NA|12|TRBV29-1|TRBJ1-1|NA
TGCAGCGTTCTGGGGAGGAACACTGAAGCTTTCTTT
CSVLGRNTEAFF
>TRBD2|14|TRBV29-1|TRBJ2-1|NA
TGCAGCGTTGAAACCGGGACTAGCCATATTGAGCAGTTCTTC
CSVETGTSHIEQFF
>NA|14|TRBV7-6|TRBJ1-1|NA
TGTGCCAGCAGCCCCGAAGGAGGGAACACTGAAGCTTTCTTT
CASSPEGGNTEAFF
>NA|17|TRBV4-3|TRBJ2-7|once
TGCGCCAGCAGCCAAGATCGGACCGGAGGGGATTCCTACGAGCAGTACTTC
CASSQDRTGGDSYEQYF
>NA|15|TRBV6-5|TRBJ2-2|NA
TGTGCCAGCAGTTACGCAGGGCGGTTGACCGGGGAGCTGTTTTTT
CASSYAGRLTGELFF
>TRBD2|15|TRBV12-5|TRBJ2-7|NA
TGTGCTAGTGGGGGCGGGCCTAGCGGATCCTACGAGCAGTACTTC
CASGGGPSGSYEQYF
>TRBD1|14|TRBV18|TRBJ2-5|NA
TGTGCCAGCTCTCTGGACAGGGGTATGAAGACCCAGTACTTC
CASSLDRGMKTQYF
>NA|14|TRBV25-1|TRBJ2-1|NA
TGTGCCAGCAGTGAATTCGACAGTGACAATGAGCAGTTCTTC
CASSEFDSDNEQFF
>NA|14|TRBV29-1|TRBJ2-6|once
TGCAGCGTTGACGGGAGCTCTGGGGCCAACGTCCTGACTTTC
CSVDGSSGANVLTF
>NA|16|TRBV4-3|TRBJ2-3|NA
TGCGCCAGCAGCCAAGGTGCGAGCGAGGGGGTCGATACGCAGTATTTT
CASSQGASEGVDTQYF
>TRBD2|16|TRBV7-8|TRBJ2-1|once
TGTGCCAGCAGCCCATTAGCGGGAGTTTCTTTGAATGAGCAGTTCTTC
CASSPLAGVSLNEQFF
>TRBD1|18|TRBV5-1|TRBJ2-1|NA
TGCGCCAGCAGCGAATCACCACGGGACAGTTACTCCTACAATGAGCAGTTCTTC
CASSESPRDSYSYNEQFF
>TRBD1|14|TRBV7-9|TRBJ1-2|NA
TGTTCCAGCAGTACAGGGGGCCTCCCCTATGGCTACACCTTC
CSSSTGGLPYGYTF
>TRBD1|15|TRBV9|TRBJ2-2|NA
TGTGCCAGCAGCGTAGTAGGACAGGCCACCGGGGAGCTGTTTTTT
CASSVVGQATGELFF
>NA|12|TRBV9|TRBJ2-7|NA
TGTGCCAGCAGCGTAGAGCACGACGAGCAGTACTTC
CASSVEHDEQYF